This T cell receptor beta chain appears in the sequencing data of a study of cytomegalovirus exposure and HLA in healthy donors. This CDR3 has 15 amino acids. Per germline, CDR1 SGHRS and CDR2 YFSETQ. Use of 60 Vbeta and 13 Jbeta primers characterized the PCR. In the source study's methods: A later analysis counted 65 million to 90 million unique TCR beta chains, around 10 million shared. Generated by immunoSEQ multiplex PCR, the TCRdb table keeps only in-frame clones and is missing some. V and J calls and clone size follow that table, whereas D and trimming were derived from the DNA. The sample holds around 120,000 clones; 65% to 80% are singletons and the top ten take roughly 3.7%.

The sequenced material came from PBMCs. V is TRBV5-1 and J is TRBJ2-5; 7 bases map to TRBD1. The DNA matches TRBJ2-7 better at its end, which makes the J call doubtful. The receptor was isolated from a human donor in good health. This CDR3 reads CASSLAGQSSYEQYF. The CDR3 DNA sequence: TGCGCCAGCAGCTTGGCGGGACAGAGCTCCTACGAGCAGTACTTC.